This section outlines one TCR beta chain sequence together with its context. The data belong to a study of blood T cell repertoires in COVID-19. About the research overall: Researchers got acute and convalescent COVID-19 samples from the United States, Italy and Spain. From T cells, B-cell-depleted T cells, or PBMCs came the material, which was cDNA or gDNA.

In the authors' methods: Reference gene primer amplification gave estimated nucleated cell counts. The repertoire was sequenced with immunoSEQ multiplex PCR; TCRdb's copy has only in-frame clones and lacks some. V and J calls and clone size follow that table, whereas D and trimming were derived from the DNA. The sample yields some 87,000 clones, more than 60% seen once. Germline assignment: CDR1 GTSNPN and CDR2 SVGIG (reference sequence). Trimming removed 0 bases from V and 7 bases from J, with 25 bases in between. This CDR3 region has 17 residues. The rearrangement joins TRBV30 to TRBJ2-7; D call uncertain. Sequencing input: peripheral blood. The source is a woman of 80 years or more with active or convalescent COVID-19. The CDR3 is CAWSVQRSSTTTKEQYF. CDR3 DNA: TGTGCCTGGAGTGTCCAGAGATCGTCTACTACTACTAAAGAGCAGTACTTC.